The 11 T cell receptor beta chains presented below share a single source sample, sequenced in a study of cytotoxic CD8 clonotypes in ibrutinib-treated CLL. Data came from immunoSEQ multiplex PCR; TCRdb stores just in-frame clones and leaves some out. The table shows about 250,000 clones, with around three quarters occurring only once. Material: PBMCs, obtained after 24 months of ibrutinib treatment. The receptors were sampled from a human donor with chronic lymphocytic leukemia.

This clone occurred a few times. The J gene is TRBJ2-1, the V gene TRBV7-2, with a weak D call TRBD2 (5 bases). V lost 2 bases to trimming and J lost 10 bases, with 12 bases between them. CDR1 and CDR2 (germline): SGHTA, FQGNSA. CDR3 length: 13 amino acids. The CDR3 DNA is TGTGCCAGCAGCTTACCCCTTTCGGGAGAGCAGTTCTTC. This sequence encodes CASSLPLSGEQFF.

The CDR3 coding sequence is TGTGCCAGCAGCTTGGATCCGGTTACCGGGGAGCTGTTTTTT. As protein: CASSLDPVTGELFF. The rearrangement links TRBV5-6 to TRBJ2-2, with unresolved D. Germline CDR1 is SGHDT and CDR2 is YYEEEE. V lost 0 bases to trimming and J lost 5 bases, with 8 bases between them. The CDR3 length is 14 residues.

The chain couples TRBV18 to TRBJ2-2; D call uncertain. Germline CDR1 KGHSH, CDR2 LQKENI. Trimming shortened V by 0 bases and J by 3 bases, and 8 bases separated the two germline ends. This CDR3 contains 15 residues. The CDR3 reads CASSPPNSDTGELFF. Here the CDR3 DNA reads TGTGCCAGCTCACCACCTAACAGCGACACCGGGGAGCTGTTTTTT.

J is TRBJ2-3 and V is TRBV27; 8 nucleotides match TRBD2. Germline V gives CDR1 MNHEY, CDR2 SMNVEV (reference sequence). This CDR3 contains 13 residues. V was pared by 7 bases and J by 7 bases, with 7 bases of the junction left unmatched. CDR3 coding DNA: TGTGCCAGCACCGGGAGGGCCGGGAATACGCAGTATTTT. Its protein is CASTGRAGNTQYF.

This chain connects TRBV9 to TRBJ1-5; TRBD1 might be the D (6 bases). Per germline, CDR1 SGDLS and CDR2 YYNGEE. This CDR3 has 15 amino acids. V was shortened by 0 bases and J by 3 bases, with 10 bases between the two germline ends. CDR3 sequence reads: CASSVGGGTNQPQHF. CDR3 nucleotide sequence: TGTGCCAGCAGCGTAGGGGGGGGCACCAATCAGCCCCAGCATTTT.

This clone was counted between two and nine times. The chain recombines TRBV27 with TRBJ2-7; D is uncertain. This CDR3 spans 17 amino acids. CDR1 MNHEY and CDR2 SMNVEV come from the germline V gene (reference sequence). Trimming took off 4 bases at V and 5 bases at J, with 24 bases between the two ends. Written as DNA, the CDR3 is TGTGCCAGCAGTTCCTCACCCCTCTCGGGCGCCCCCCACGAGCAGTACTTC. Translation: CASSSSPLSGAPHEQYF.

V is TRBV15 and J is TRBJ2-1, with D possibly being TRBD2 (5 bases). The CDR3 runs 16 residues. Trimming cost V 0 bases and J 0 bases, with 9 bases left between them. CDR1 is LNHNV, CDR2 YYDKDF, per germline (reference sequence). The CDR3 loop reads CATSRDSESSYNEQFF. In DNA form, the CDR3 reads TGTGCCACCAGCAGAGATAGCGAGAGCTCCTACAATGAGCAGTTCTTC.

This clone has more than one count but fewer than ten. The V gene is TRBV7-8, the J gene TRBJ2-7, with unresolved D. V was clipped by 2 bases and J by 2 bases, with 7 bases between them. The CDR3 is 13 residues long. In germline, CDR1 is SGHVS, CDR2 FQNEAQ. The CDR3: CASSLSNPYEQYF. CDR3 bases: TGTGCCAGCAGCTTAAGCAATCCCTACGAGCAGTACTTC.

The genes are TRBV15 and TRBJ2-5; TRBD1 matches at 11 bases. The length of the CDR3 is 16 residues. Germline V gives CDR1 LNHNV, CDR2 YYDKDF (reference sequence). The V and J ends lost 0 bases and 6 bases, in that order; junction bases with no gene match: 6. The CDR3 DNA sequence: TGTGCCACCAGCAGAGATCGGGGACAGGGGGGCCAGACCCAGTACTTC. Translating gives CATSRDRGQGGQTQYF.

CDR3 protein: CASRIDDPDQPQHF. As DNA, the CDR3 is TGTGCCAGCAGAATTGATGACCCAGATCAGCCCCAGCATTTT. The gene calls are TRBV27 and TRBJ1-5; no clear D. Germline CDR1 reads MNHEY; CDR2 reads SMNVEV (reference sequence). V lost 6 bases and J lost 5, with 14 bases in between. The CDR3 runs 14 residues.

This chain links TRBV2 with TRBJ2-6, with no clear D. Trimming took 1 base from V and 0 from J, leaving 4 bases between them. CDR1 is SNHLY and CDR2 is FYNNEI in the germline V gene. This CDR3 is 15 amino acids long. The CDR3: CASSEEGSGANVLTF. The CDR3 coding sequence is TGTGCCAGCAGTGAAGAGGGCTCTGGGGCCAACGTCCTGACTTTC.